A selection of T cell receptor beta chains follows, all from one sample in a study of lymphopenia after photon versus proton radiotherapy. Data came from immunoSEQ multiplex PCR; TCRdb stores just in-frame clones and leaves some out. The table has 50,000 or so clones, 92% seen once; the top ten hold roughly 18%. The sequencing used peripheral blood, collected from a patient treated with photon-based radiotherapy. The receptors stem from a woman aged 40 to 50 with cholangiocarcinoma. CDR3s include the opening cysteine and the closing phenylalanine or tryptophan. Fields, in order: J gene, D gene, V gene, clone size, CDR3 DNA, CDR3 protein. A D gene is named only where the DNA matches it firmly. Clone size appears in some rows only: once, few, many, or a class for an expanded clone.

TRBJ2-3 | TRBD2 | TRBV4-2 | . | TGTGCCAGCAGCCGCGGACTAGCGGAAATAACAGACGGTACGCAGTATTTT | CASSRGLAEITDGTQYF
TRBJ1-1 | . | TRBV7-3 | . | TGTGCCAGCAGTCAAGACAGGTTCACTGAAGCTTTCTTT | CASSQDRFTEAFF
TRBJ1-2 | . | TRBV11-2 | . | TGTGCCAGCAGCTTCGGTCGACCGACTAACTATGGCTACACCTTC | CASSFGRPTNYGYTF
TRBJ2-6 | . | TRBV10-3 | . | TGTGCCATCAGTGTTTCAGGGTCTGGGGCCAACGTCCTGACTTTC | CAISVSGSGANVLTF
TRBJ1-1 | . | TRBV6-1 | once | TGTGCCAGCGAGACAGGTAACACTGAAGCTTTCTTT | CASETGNTEAFF
TRBJ2-2 | TRBD1 | TRBV6-1 | . | TGTGCCAGCAGTGGAAGGACAGGGAGAGGCACCGGGGAGCTGTTTTTT | CASSGRTGRGTGELFF
TRBJ2-7 | . | TRBV4-3 | . | TGCGCCAGCAGCCAAGTTCGGGGCAGGGGAACCTACGAGCAGTACTTC | CASSQVRGRGTYEQYF
TRBJ2-7 | . | TRBV10-1 | . | TGCGCCAGCAGTTCCAGCTCCTACGAGCAGTACTTC | CASSSSSYEQYF
TRBJ2-7 | TRBD1 | TRBV18 | . | TGTGCCAGCTCACCACCTCCAGGGGGCTACGAGCAGTACTTC | CASSPPPGGYEQYF
TRBJ2-7 | . | TRBV10-3 | . | TGTGCCATCATGGATTCCTACGAGCAGTACTTC | CAIMDSYEQYF
TRBJ1-6 | TRBD1 | TRBV6-5 | . | TGTGCCAGCAGCGGGGGGGACAGGGGCAATTCACCCCTCCACTTT | CASSGGDRGNSPLHF
TRBJ2-3 | . | TRBV5-1 | . | TGCGCCAGCAGCTTGGGGGGTCCGGATACGCAGTATTTT | CASSLGGPDTQYF
TRBJ2-5 | . | TRBV7-2 | . | TGTGCCAGCACGGAGCCACCGGAGACCCAGTACTTC | CASTEPPETQYF
TRBJ1-1 | . | TRBV2 | . | TGTGCCAGCATGGTCCAAGTGAACACTGAAGCTTTCTTT | CASMVQVNTEAFF
TRBJ1-4 | . | TRBV11-2 | . | TGTGCCAGCAGCCTTAATTCAGGGGTGGGATATGAAAAACTGTTTTTT | CASSLNSGVGYEKLFF
TRBJ2-7 | . | TRBV29-1 | . | TGCAGCGTTGATTCCGGGAAACTCGGCTACGAGCAGTACTTC | CSVDSGKLGYEQYF
TRBJ1-4 | TRBD1 | TRBV19 | . | TGTGCCAGCACAGGGGGGGAAAAACTGTTTTTT | CASTGGEKLFF
TRBJ1-1 | . | TRBV2 | . | TGTGCCAGCAGTGAAAGGGTTACTGAAGCTTTCTTT | CASSERVTEAFF
TRBJ1-1 | . | TRBV6-5 | . | TGTGCCAGCATTTCCGCGTTGTCGAACACTGAAGCTTTCTTT | CASISALSNTEAFF
TRBJ1-5 | . | TRBV28 | once | TGTGCCAGCAGCCAAAAGGCCTATAGCAATCAGCCCCAGCATTTT | CASSQKAYSNQPQHF
TRBJ2-7 | . | TRBV2 | . | TGTGCCAGCACCCCAGGGAGAGCGGATACCTACGAGCAGTACTTC | CASTPGRADTYEQYF
TRBJ2-2 | . | TRBV7-6 | once | TGTGCCAGCAGCCCCCTAGTGTCAAACACCGGGGAGCTGTTTTTT | CASSPLVSNTGELFF
TRBJ1-2 | . | TRBV6-4 | . | TGTGCCAGCAGGGAGGGGACAAAAGGGGGCTACACCTTC | CASREGTKGGYTF
TRBJ2-7 | TRBD1 | TRBV10-1 | once | TGCGCCAGCAGTGATCACTTTCAGGGGGCGGGGGAGCAGTACTTC | CASSDHFQGAGEQYF
TRBJ2-1 | TRBD1 | TRBV6-5 | . | TGTGCCAGCAGATTACAGGGGTCTGTGAATGAGCAGTTCTTC | CASRLQGSVNEQFF
TRBJ2-1 | . | TRBV28 | . | TGTGCCAGCACCTCAGCTGGGACGGCGAGCTCCTACAATGAGCAGTTCTTC | CASTSAGTASSYNEQFF
TRBJ1-1 | TRBD1 | TRBV19 | . | TGTGCCAGTAGTACCGGGACAGGGGCCTGGAACACTGAAGCTTTCTTT | CASSTGTGAWNTEAFF
TRBJ2-7 | . | TRBV10-1 | . | TGCGCCAGCAGTGACCTAGAATTGACTTTGGGCGAGCAGTACTTC | CASSDLELTLGEQYF
TRBJ1-1 | TRBD1 | TRBV7-4 | . | TGTGCCAGCAGCTTGGGGACAGAAAGGGGCACTGAAGCTTTCTTT | CASSLGTERGTEAFF
TRBJ2-3 | TRBD2 | TRBV9 | . | TGTGCCAGCAGCCTGAGCGGGGGGACCGCCACAGATACGCAGTATTTT | CASSLSGGTATDTQYF
TRBJ1-5 | . | TRBV6-1 | . | TGTGCCAGCAGTGAAGGAGGCGGTTACAATCAGCCCCAGCATTTT | CASSEGGGYNQPQHF
TRBJ1-4 | . | TRBV5-6 | . | TGTGCCAGCAGCTTGAGGAGGGGAAAACTGTTTTTT | CASSLRRGKLFF
TRBJ1-1 | . | TRBV28 | once | TGTGCCAGCAGTTTACGGGACACTGAAGCTTTCTTT | CASSLRDTEAFF
TRBJ2-7 | . | TRBV6-5 | . | TGTGCCAGCAGTTACTCAGGCAGGTCTCCATCGGAAGAGCAGTACTTC | CASSYSGRSPSEEQYF
TRBJ1-1 | . | TRBV5-4 | . | TGTGCCAGCAGCTTGGATCCAGGGGCTCTGAACACTGAAGCTTTCTTT | CASSLDPGALNTEAFF
TRBJ2-3 | . | TRBV5-8 | . | TGTGCCAGCAGCTTGGAGGGTACCCGGGTAATACATACGCAGTATTTT | CASSLEGTRVIHTQYF
TRBJ1-5 | . | TRBV4-1 | . | TGCGCCAGCAGCCAAGTAGGCTCCGGACAAGGGAATCAGCCCCAGCATTTT | CASSQVGSGQGNQPQHF
TRBJ1-2 | . | TRBV6-1 | . | TGTGCCAGCAGTGAAGCATACAGGAACTATGGCTACACCTTC | CASSEAYRNYGYTF
TRBJ2-1 | TRBD2 | TRBV5-1 | . | TGCGCCAGCAGCCAACTAAGGGCTAGCGGGACCTCCTACAATGAGCAGTTCTTC | CASSQLRASGTSYNEQFF
TRBJ2-3 | . | TRBV5-1 | once | TGCGCCAGCAGCTTGGACAGGGCAACAGATACGCAGTATTTT | CASSLDRATDTQYF